These 23 T cell receptor beta chains originate from one sample sequenced in a study of breast tumors, draining lymph nodes, adjacent tissues. TCRdb redid the calling of the multiplex PCR reads with MiXCR, one entry per CDR3 protein. The sample yields approximately 170,000 distinct CDR3 sequences, roughly a third seen once. Breast cancer patients provided tissue from their axillary draining lymph nodes. Sequenced sample: axillary lymph node tissue. The receptors were gathered from a female donor with breast cancer. Some clones in this sample may be carry-over from other donors' samples.

At least ten counts were recorded for this clonotype. The chain combines TRBV4-2 with TRBJ2-7; possibly TRBD1 or TRBD2 for D (5 bases each). The ends were cut back, 5 bases at V and 3 bases at J, with 14 bases in the middle. This CDR3 is 14 amino acids long. The germline CDR1 and CDR2 sequences are LGHNA and YNFKEQ. The CDR3: CASSSGLGDYEQYF. The CDR3 DNA reads as TGTGCCAGCAGCTCGGGGCTAGGGGACTACGAGCAGTACTTC.

This clonotype turned up a few times. Being one base from a much bigger clone, this may be a read error. The chain recombines TRBV11-1 with TRBJ2-7; D is unresolved. CDR1 is SGHAT, CDR2 FQDESV, per germline (reference sequence). The CDR3 is 15 amino acids. Deletions cut 5 bases from V and 0 bases from J, with 14 bases between. CDR3 protein: CASSPRTAASYEQYF. The CDR3 DNA follows: TGTGCCAGCAGCCCCCGTACGGCAGCCTCCTACGAGCAGTACTTC.

This clonotype was seen at least ten times. The chain links TRBV7-8 to TRBJ1-2; D is undetermined. V was shortened by 1 base and J by 2 bases, with 11 bases between the two germline ends. The CDR3 has 15 amino acids. Germline assignment: CDR1 SGHVS and CDR2 FQNEAQ. CDR3 protein: CASSLVGSFNYGYTF. The CDR3 DNA is TGTGCCAGCAGCTTAGTTGGCAGTTTCAACTATGGCTACACCTTC.

This clonotype showed up just a few times. The chain uses TRBV6-1 and TRBJ2-1; 8 nucleotides match TRBD1. CDR3 length: 14 amino acids. Germline CDR1 and CDR2: MNHNS and SASEGT. J was trimmed by 10 bases and V by 5 bases; bases with no gene match: 10. The CDR3 DNA reads TGTGCCAGCAGTTGGACCCAGGGGGCTGAAGAGCAGTTCTTC. Translated: CASSWTQGAEEQFF.

Concerning this clonotype itself: No DNA is shown, since the ends of the CDR3 on it are uncertain; the CDR3 is the one TCRdb lists. The chain has TRBV15 and TRBJ1-2; the D call TRBD1 from the table was never checked on the DNA. The CDR3 adds up to 19 amino acids, both ends counted. Per the germline V gene, CDR1 is LNHNV and CDR2 is YYDKDF (reference sequence). The CDR3 spells CATSGGNHVGTGSDYGHTF.

This clonotype was picked up many times. The CDR3 region is CASSIMVSYGYTF. In DNA, the CDR3 is TGTGCCAGTAGTATAATGGTTAGCTATGGCTACACCTTC. This chain links TRBV19 with TRBJ1-2, with D hard to call. The CDR3 has 13 residues. Germline V gene data show CDR1 as LNHDA and CDR2 as SQIVND (reference sequence). Trimming pared 2 bases from V and 4 bases from J, leaving 8 bases between.

At least ten counts were recorded for this clonotype. The J gene is TRBJ2-5, the V gene TRBV4-1; 7 nucleotides line up with TRBD2. V gave up 4 bases and J gave up 10 bases; unmatched junction bases: 12. CDR1 and CDR2 (germline): MGHRA, YSYEKL. CDR3 length: 14 amino acids. CDR3 coding DNA: TGCGCCAGCAGCCCAAGCCCCCGGGGGGAGGGCCAGTACTTC. Residues: CASSPSPRGEGQYF.

Turning to this clonotype: Given a much more abundant clone one base away, this may be a read error. The V and J genes are TRBV5-4 and TRBJ2-3, with D possibly being TRBD1 or TRBD2 (6 bases each). With 4 bases removed from V and 10 bases from J, the gap between germline ends came to 25 bases. This CDR3 contains 16 residues. CDR1 and CDR2 from the germline V gene are SGHNT and YYREEE (reference sequence). The CDR3 loop is CASSLRLGGGVNAQYF. DNA for the CDR3: TGTGCCAGCAGCCTCAGACTAGGAGGGGGAGTTAATGCGCAGTATTTT. The full variable domain, rest sourced from reference TRBV5-4 and TRBJ2-3, is ETGVTQSPTHLIKTRGQQVTLRCSSQSGHNTVSWYQQALGQGPQFIFQYYREEENGRGNFPPRFSGLQFPNYSSELNVNALELDDSALYLCASSLRLGGGVNAQYFGPGTRLTVL.

The sample holds many counts of this clonotype. The gene calls are TRBV5-6 and TRBJ2-3, with a possible D match to TRBD2 (5 bases). Between the trimmed V and J ends, which lost 3 bases and 0 bases, there was a span of 5 bases. This CDR3 has 13 residues. Germline V gene lookup returns CDR1 SGHDT and CDR2 YYEEEE. CDR3 nucleotides: TGTGCCAGCAGCTGGACTAGCACAGATACGCAGTATTTT. Residues: CASSWTSTDTQYF. Full variable domain (outside the CDR3, taken from reference TRBV5-6 and TRBJ2-3): DAGVTQSPTHLIKTRGQQVTLRCSPKSGHDTVSWYQQALGQGPQFIFQYYEEEERQRGNFPDRFSGHQFPNYSSELNVNALLLGDSALYLCASSWTSTDTQYFGPGTRLTVL.

This clonotype occurred many times. V is TRBV4-1 and J is TRBJ2-5, with D possibly TRBD1 on 7 matching bases. Deletions cut 0 bases from V and 3 bases from J, with 17 bases between. Germline V lookup: CDR1 MGHRA, CDR2 YSYEKL. The CDR3 spans 17 residues. CDR3 DNA sequence: TGCGCCAGCAGCCAAGAGAGGTCAGGGGGGAAAGAAGAGACCCAGTACTTC. It encodes CASSQERSGGKEETQYF.

This clonotype was counted ten times or more. The chain couples TRBV7-9 to TRBJ1-6; 8 bases map to TRBD1. In germline, CDR1 is SEHNR, CDR2 FQNEAQ (reference sequence). This CDR3 comprises 16 residues. J gave up 4 bases and V 2 bases, and 4 bases lay outside the gene matches. CDR3 sequence (DNA): TGTGCCAGCAGCTTAAGAGGACAGGGTTATAATTCACCCCTCCACTTT. Translated: CASSLRGQGYNSPLHF.

This clonotype was seen repeatedly, ten times or more. The rearrangement uses TRBV6-5 and TRBJ2-7, with 9 nucleotides matching TRBD1. Germline V lookup: CDR1 MNHEY, CDR2 SVGAGI. The CDR3 sequence is 14 residues long. Germline trimming cut 5 bases from V and 2 bases from J; bases unmatched to any gene: 4. CDR3 nucleotide sequence: TGTGCCAGCAGTGGGGACAGGGAAACCTACGAGCAGTACTTC. Translation: CASSGDRETYEQYF.

This clonotype occurred many times. The V gene is TRBV11-2, the J gene TRBJ2-1; 7 nucleotides line up with TRBD1. Germline assignment: CDR1 SGHAT and CDR2 FQNNGV. This CDR3 has 14 residues. After removal of 1 base from V and 7 bases from J, the junction contained 4 bases not matched to a gene. The CDR3 region is CASSLAGQLNEQFF. Written as DNA, the CDR3 is TGTGCCAGCAGCTTAGCGGGACAGCTGAATGAGCAGTTCTTC.

This clonotype occurred many times. The chain has TRBV10-3 and TRBJ2-6; D is ambiguous. The CDR3 covers 15 residues. Germline V gene lookup returns CDR1 ENHRY and CDR2 SYGVKD. V was trimmed by 6 bases and J by 0 bases, leaving 9 bases between them. The CDR3 DNA reads as TGTGCCATCAGGGTGGAGTCCTCTGGGGCCAACGTCCTGACTTTC. Its translation is CAIRVESSGANVLTF.

The V call is TRBV24-1, the J call TRBJ2-3, with 9 bases matching TRBD2. The trim removed 10 bases at V and 4 bases at J, leaving 8 bases unmatched. The length of the CDR3 is 14 residues. Germline values: CDR1 KGHDR, CDR2 SFDVKD. CDR3 region: CATTNLAGSDTQYF. CDR3 in DNA: TGTGCCACAACAAATCTAGCGGGATCAGATACGCAGTATTTT.

In its sample, this clonotype was seen many times. The V and J genes are TRBV7-8 and TRBJ2-6; perhaps TRBD2 as D (5 bases). CDR3 length equals 17 residues. CDR1 SGHVS and CDR2 FQNEAQ come from the germline V gene. V lost 4 bases and J lost 0, with 13 bases in between. CDR3 sequence reads: CASSSPTGGSGANVLTF. CDR3 DNA: TGTGCCAGCAGCTCACCCACCGGAGGCTCTGGGGCCAACGTCCTGACTTTC.

At least ten counts were recorded for this clonotype. V gene TRBV7-3 combines with J gene TRBJ2-5, with D perhaps TRBD1 or TRBD2 (5 bases each). V was cut by 4 bases and J by 3 bases, with 9 bases left in between. This CDR3 is 13 amino acids long. Germline V CDR1 and CDR2: SGHTA, FQGTGA. The CDR3 loop is CASSYGTEETQYF. CDR3 bases: TGTGCCAGCAGCTACGGGACCGAAGAGACCCAGTACTTC.

This clonotype was found a few times. The J gene is TRBJ1-5, the V gene TRBV28, with 10 nucleotides matching TRBD1. The CDR3 sequence is 17 residues long. V lost 6 bases to trimming and J lost 3 bases; unmatched junction nucleotides: 11. CDR1 and CDR2 from the germline V gene are MDHEN and SYDVKM. CDR3 bases: TGTGCCAGCAGGCTACTTCCCGGGACAGGGGTCAATCAGCCCCAGCATTTT. It encodes CASRLLPGTGVNQPQHF.

This clonotype was counted many times. The chain combines TRBV7-8 with TRBJ1-6; D unclear. V lost 5 bases to trimming and J lost 5 bases, with 10 bases between them. Germline CDR1 and CDR2: SGHVS and FQNEAQ. The CDR3 sequence is 14 residues long. The CDR3 here is CASSPGIDNSPLHF. CDR3 sequence (DNA): TGTGCCAGCAGCCCGGGGATAGATAATTCACCCCTCCACTTT.

This clonotype was found many times. This chain uses TRBV12-3 or TRBV12-4 with TRBJ2-7, with TRBD1 matching 9 bases. The J segment lost 3 bases and the V segment lost 5 bases, leaving 5 bases of the junction unmatched. The CDR3 extends over 14 amino acids. CDR3 in amino acids: CASSLGQGIYEQYF. CDR3 in DNA: TGTGCCAGCAGTCTCGGACAGGGGATCTACGAGCAGTACTTC.

This clonotype was observed many times. CDR3 sequence: CASSQNQGTYEQYF. The CDR3 nucleotides read TGCGCCAGCAGCCAAAATCAGGGAACCTACGAGCAGTACTTC. The chain has TRBV4-1 and TRBJ2-7, with D maybe TRBD1 (5 bases). This CDR3 comprises 14 residues. Per the germline V gene, CDR1 is MGHRA and CDR2 is YSYEKL. V lost 2 bases, J lost 2 bases, and 10 bases lay in between.

Note on this clonotype: A much larger clone lies a single base off, so this may be a read error. V usage is TRBV12-1 and J usage is TRBJ1-2. TRBV12-1 is marked as a pseudogene. The CDR3 is 12 residues long. Written as DNA, the CDR3 is TGTGCCAGCATAAGTGACGGGGATGGCTACACCTTC. It codes for CASISDGDGYTF.

This chain connects TRBV28 to TRBJ2-1; D gene uncertain. The germline CDR1 and CDR2 sequences are MDHEN and SYDVKM. Trimming left V 2 bases short and J 4 bases short, with 15 bases between. The CDR3 is made up of 16 amino acids. CDR3 bases: TGTGCCAGCAGTTTACCCGGTGTCTCCAATTACAATGAGCAGTTCTTC. It codes for CASSLPGVSNYNEQFF.